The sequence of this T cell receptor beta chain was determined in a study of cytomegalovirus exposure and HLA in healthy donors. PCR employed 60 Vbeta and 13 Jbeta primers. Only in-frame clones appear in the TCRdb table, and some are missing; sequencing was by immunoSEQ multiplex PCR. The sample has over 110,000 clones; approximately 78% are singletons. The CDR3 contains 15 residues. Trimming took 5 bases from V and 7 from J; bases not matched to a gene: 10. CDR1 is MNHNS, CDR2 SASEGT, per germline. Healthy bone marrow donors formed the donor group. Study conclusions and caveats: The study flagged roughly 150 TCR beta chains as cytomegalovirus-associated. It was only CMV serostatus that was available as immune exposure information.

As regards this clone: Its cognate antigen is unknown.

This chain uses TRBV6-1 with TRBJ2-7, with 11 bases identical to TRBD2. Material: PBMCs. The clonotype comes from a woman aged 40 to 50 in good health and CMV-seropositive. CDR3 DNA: TGTGCCAGCAGTACCTTAGCGGGAGGGTTCTTGGAGCAGTACTTC. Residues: CASSTLAGGFLEQYF.